Below are 16 T cell receptor beta chains sequenced from a single sample in a study of radiotherapy plus CTLA-4 blockade in lung cancer. Measured with immunoSEQ multiplex PCR; TCRdb has only the in-frame clones, and not every one. The sample has more than 40,000 clones; 65% to 75% are singletons. The sample here was peripheral blood, taken from a patient treated with radiotherapy plus ipilimumab. Every receptor here comes from a human donor with non-small cell lung cancer who had a partial response to radiotherapy plus ipilimumab.

This clone is labeled as medium-sized. The rearrangement links TRBV6-1 to TRBJ1-5, with a weak D call TRBD1 (5 bases). The CDR3 length is 14 residues. Germline CDR1 is MNHNS and CDR2 is SASEGT. With 2 bases removed from V and 9 bases from J, the gap between germline ends came to 14 bases. The CDR3: CASSELGLDSPQHF. The DNA of the CDR3 is TGTGCCAGCAGTGAATTGGGGCTCGATTCGCCCCAGCATTTT.

The chain carries TRBV6-6 and TRBJ1-2, with TRBD1 identical over 8 bases. CDR1 MNHNY and CDR2 SVGAGI come from the germline V gene (reference sequence). The ends lost 6 bases at V and 7 bases at J; junction bases unmatched: 7. The CDR3 is 13 residues long. The CDR3 DNA follows: TGTGCCAGCAGCCCGGACAGGGTAATTGGCTACACCTTC. This translates into CASSPDRVIGYTF.

This clone has only a few counts. CDR3 in DNA: TGTGCCAGCAGTTACTCCGACAGGATTCCGTTAGCTTTCTTT. Protein sequence: CASSYSDRIPLAFF. This chain links TRBV6-6 with TRBJ1-1; a possible D gene is TRBD1 (6 bases). This CDR3 contains 14 residues. From germline, CDR1 is MNHNY and CDR2 SVGAGI (reference sequence). V was trimmed by 0 bases and J by 10 bases, leaving 15 bases between them.

This clone was observed a handful of times. The V call is TRBV27, the J call TRBJ2-6; D may be TRBD2 (6 bases). Per germline, CDR1 MNHEY and CDR2 SMNVEV (reference sequence). Trimming took off 4 bases at V and 0 bases at J, with 19 bases between the two ends. The CDR3 has 19 amino acids. CDR3 sequence: CASSSSTGVGYSGANVLTF. The CDR3 nucleotides are TGTGCCAGCAGTTCCTCAACGGGGGTGGGCTACTCTGGGGCCAACGTCCTGACTTTC.

The gene calls are TRBV6-4 and TRBJ1-1, with 7 bases matching TRBD1. CDR1 MRHNA and CDR2 SNTAGT come from the germline V gene. The CDR3 extends over 13 amino acids. V was pared by 0 bases and J by 6 bases, with 1 base of the junction left unmatched. CDR3 in DNA: TGTGCCAGCAGTGACTCCACAGGGGCTGAAGCTTTCTTT. Its protein is CASSDSTGAEAFF.

The chain recombines TRBV15 with TRBJ2-2, with 7 bases identical to TRBD1. V was pared by 4 bases and J by 1 base, with 6 bases of the junction left unmatched. Germline lookup yields CDR1 LNHNV and CDR2 YYDKDF (reference sequence). The CDR3 has 16 amino acids. This chain's CDR3 is CATSKGRQGNTGELFF. The CDR3 nucleotides are TGTGCCACCAGCAAGGGGAGACAGGGGAACACCGGGGAGCTGTTTTTT.

This clone was picked up one time. V usage is TRBV4-1 and J usage is TRBJ2-1, with 12 nucleotides matching TRBD2. The CDR3 is 16 residues long. With 0 bases clipped from V and 8 bases from J, the junction kept 5 bases outside the gene matches. Germline V gene lookup returns CDR1 MGHRA and CDR2 YSYEKL. In DNA, the CDR3 is TGCGCCAGCAGCCAAGATTGGACTAGCGGGACCGATGAGCAGTTCTTC. As protein: CASSQDWTSGTDEQFF.

The chain combines TRBV5-1 with TRBJ1-1; 9 bases align to TRBD1. V lost 0 bases to trimming and J lost 5 bases; unmatched junction nucleotides: 5. The germline CDR1 and CDR2 sequences are SGHRS and YFSETQ. The CDR3 length is 15 residues. CDR3 bases: TGCGCCAGCAGCTTGGAAACAGGGGGCCGGACTGAAGCTTTCTTT. It encodes CASSLETGGRTEAFF.

This clone occurred once. This chain uses TRBV2 with TRBJ1-5; 7 bases are shared with TRBD1. CDR1 and CDR2 from the germline V gene are SNHLY and FYNNEI. This CDR3 is built from 13 residues. The V and J ends lost 5 bases and 4 bases, in that order; junction bases with no gene match: 2. CDR3 region: CASSSQGNQPQHF. The CDR3 DNA is TGTGCCAGCAGTTCACAGGGGAATCAGCCCCAGCATTTT.

The rearrangement links TRBV6-4 to TRBJ2-5, with TRBD1 matching over 7 bases. After removal of 5 bases from V and 9 bases from J, the junction contained 9 bases not matched to a gene. The germline V gene encodes CDR1 MRHNA and CDR2 SNTAGT. The CDR3 has 13 amino acids. DNA of the CDR3: TGTGCCAGCAGTCCGGGACAGAGCTGGCCCCAGTACTTC. It encodes CASSPGQSWPQYF.

This clone was picked up one time. The DNA of the CDR3 is TGTGCCAGCAGCCCAACCGGGACTAGTGAGACCCAGTACTTC. Translated, it gives CASSPTGTSETQYF. The chain carries TRBV9 and TRBJ2-5, with TRBD2 matching 8 bases. Germline V lookup: CDR1 SGDLS, CDR2 YYNGEE. The V segment lost 4 bases and the J segment 5 bases; nucleotides outside the gene matches: 7. This CDR3 comprises 14 residues. The entire variable domain, with the rest obtained from reference TRBV9 and TRBJ2-5, is as follows: DSGVTQTPKHLITATGQRVTLRCSPRSGDLSVYWYQQSLDQGLQFLIQYYNGEERAKGNILERFSAQQFPDLHSELNLSSLELGDSALYFCASSPTGTSETQYFGPGTRLLVL.

The gene calls are TRBV19 and TRBJ2-5, with D perhaps matching TRBD1 (6 bases). The CDR3 totals 15 residues. Germline CDR1 and CDR2: LNHDA and SQIVND (reference sequence). The germline V and J ends were trimmed by 10 bases and 2 bases, with 20 bases remaining between them. This CDR3 reads CATRGPLRGQETQYF. The CDR3 bases are TGTGCCACCCGGGGCCCCCTAAGGGGGCAAGAGACCCAGTACTTC.

This clone was found once. The rearrangement joins TRBV27 to TRBJ1-1, with D possibly TRBD1 on 6 matching bases. The CDR3 contains 15 residues. V lost 6 bases and J lost 5, with 19 bases in between. From germline, CDR1 is MNHEY and CDR2 SMNVEV (reference sequence). The CDR3 spells CASSLGGGVGTEAFF. The DNA of the CDR3 is TGTGCCAGCAGCCTGGGGGGGGGCGTCGGAACTGAAGCTTTCTTT.

The table lists this clone with a few counts. The rearrangement uses TRBV5-6 and TRBJ2-5; 10 positions match TRBD2. With 2 bases clipped from V and 2 bases from J, the junction kept 6 bases outside the gene matches. The CDR3 totals 16 residues. Germline V gives CDR1 SGHDT, CDR2 YYEEEE. CDR3 DNA: TGTGCCAGCAGCTTTTATCCAGCGGGAGGGCAAGAGACCCAGTACTTC. It is translated as CASSFYPAGGQETQYF.

This chain joins TRBV6-1 and TRBJ2-1; D is undetermined. From germline, CDR1 is MNHNS and CDR2 SASEGT. V was trimmed by 7 bases and J by 0 bases, leaving 10 bases between them. The CDR3 spans 14 residues. The chain's CDR3 is CASMRAPSYNEQFF. The CDR3 bases are TGTGCCAGCATGCGAGCGCCCTCCTACAATGAGCAGTTCTTC.

This clone has just a few counts. This chain links TRBV4-2 with TRBJ2-1; a possible D gene is TRBD2 (6 bases). The ends were cut back, 4 bases at V and 4 bases at J, with 14 bases in the middle. The CDR3 sequence is 15 residues long. Germline loops: CDR1 LGHNA, CDR2 YNFKEQ. The DNA for the CDR3 is TGTGCCAGCAGCCCGGGACTCGAGCTATACAATGAGCAGTTCTTC. Amino acids: CASSPGLELYNEQFF.